This TCR beta chain appears in the sequencing data of a study of spatial heterogeneity in lung cancer. Time point of the sample: blood at routine non-recurrence follow-up after resection. Germline CDR1 and CDR2: DFQATT and SNEGSKA (reference sequence). Trimming took 5 bases from V and 5 from J, leaving 16 bases between them. This CDR3 comprises 14 residues. TCRdb processed the 5' RACE reads anew with MiXCR; each CDR3 protein has one entry. This table holds 110,000 or so distinct CDR3 sequences, 11% found once. V and J are TRBV20-1 and TRBJ1-5; D gene unclear. The clonotype comes from a female donor with early-stage non-small cell lung cancer. Specimen: PBMCs, collected at follow-up. CDR3 in amino acids: CSALVTNAYQPQHF. The CDR3 bases are TGCAGTGCTTTGGTTACGAACGCATATCAGCCCCAGCATTTT.